This TCR beta chain was sequenced in a study of cytomegalovirus exposure and HLA in healthy donors. Study-level information: Genotyping of 400 or so donors showed that roughly 83% belonged to the Caucasian-associated ancestry cluster. General observations from the study: In a later analysis, V- and J-gene trimming of beta chains associated with a DCLRE1C missense variant, replicated independently. Presence/absence analysis assumed near-uniform sequencing depth across donors. A previous analysis found most TCR beta V segments productive roughly 87% or roughly 30% of the time.

Primers included in the PCR were 60 Vbeta and 13 Jbeta primers. Libraries were prepared by immunoSEQ multiplex PCR; TCRdb keeps only in-frame clonotypes and omits some of them. Found here are about 44,000 clones; the top ten clones hold roughly 8%. The germline CDR1 and CDR2 sequences are SGHDT and YYEEEE. This CDR3 has 13 amino acids. Unmatched junction bases numbered 7, after V lost 4 bases and J lost 8 bases. In regard to this clone: The antigen remains undetermined.

Sequencing was done on a sample of PBMCs. The chain links TRBV5-6 to TRBJ1-2, with 8 positions matching TRBD1. The sequence came from a male donor in good health and CMV-seronegative. CDR3 region: CASSKDRAGGYTF. The CDR3 DNA is TGTGCCAGCAGCAAGGACAGGGCGGGCGGCTACACCTTC.